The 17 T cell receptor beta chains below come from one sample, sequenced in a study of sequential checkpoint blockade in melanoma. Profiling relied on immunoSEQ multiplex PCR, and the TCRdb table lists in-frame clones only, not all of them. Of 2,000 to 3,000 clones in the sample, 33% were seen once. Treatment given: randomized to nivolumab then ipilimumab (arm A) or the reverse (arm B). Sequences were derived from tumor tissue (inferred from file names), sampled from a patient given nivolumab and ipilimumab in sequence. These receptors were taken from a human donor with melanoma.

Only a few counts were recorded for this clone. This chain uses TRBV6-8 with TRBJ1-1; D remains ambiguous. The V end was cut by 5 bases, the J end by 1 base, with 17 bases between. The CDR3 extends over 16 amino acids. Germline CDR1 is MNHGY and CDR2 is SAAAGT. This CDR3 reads CASSDDLAGPNTEAFF. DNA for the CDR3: TGTGCCAGCAGTGACGACTTAGCAGGCCCGAACACTGAAGCTTTCTTT.

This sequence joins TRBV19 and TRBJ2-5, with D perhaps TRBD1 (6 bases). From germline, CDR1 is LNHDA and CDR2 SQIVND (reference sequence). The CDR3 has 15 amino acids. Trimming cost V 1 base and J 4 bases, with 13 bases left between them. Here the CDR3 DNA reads TGTGCCAGTAGTATAGCTCTTCAGGGGCCAGAGACCCAGTACTTC. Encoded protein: CASSIALQGPETQYF.

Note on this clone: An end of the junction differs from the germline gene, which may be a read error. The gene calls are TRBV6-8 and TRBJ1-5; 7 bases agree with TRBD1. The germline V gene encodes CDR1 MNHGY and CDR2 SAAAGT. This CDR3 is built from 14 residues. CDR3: CAISGQEHNQPQHF. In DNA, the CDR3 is TGTGCCATCAGTGGACAGGAACACAATCAGCCCCAGCATTTT.

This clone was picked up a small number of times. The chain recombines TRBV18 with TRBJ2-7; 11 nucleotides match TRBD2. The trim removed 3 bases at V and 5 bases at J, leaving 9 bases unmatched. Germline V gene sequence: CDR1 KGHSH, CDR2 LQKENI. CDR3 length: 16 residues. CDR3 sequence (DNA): TGTGCCAGCTCACCGGGAGGGACTAGCGGTTCCCACGAGCAGTACTTC. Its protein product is CASSPGGTSGSHEQYF.

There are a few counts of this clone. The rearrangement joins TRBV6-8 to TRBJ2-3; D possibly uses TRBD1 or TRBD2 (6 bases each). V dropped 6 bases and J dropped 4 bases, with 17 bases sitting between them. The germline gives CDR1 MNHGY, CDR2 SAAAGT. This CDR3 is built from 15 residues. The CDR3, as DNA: TGTGCCAGCAGGACCGGGGGCGATTTCGCAGATACGCAGTATTTT. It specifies CASRTGGDFADTQYF.

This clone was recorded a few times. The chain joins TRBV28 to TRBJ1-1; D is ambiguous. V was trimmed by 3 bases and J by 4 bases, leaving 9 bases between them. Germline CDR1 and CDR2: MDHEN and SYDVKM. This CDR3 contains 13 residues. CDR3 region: CASSLIGITEAFF. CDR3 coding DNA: TGTGCCAGCAGTTTGATTGGGATCACTGAAGCTTTCTTT.

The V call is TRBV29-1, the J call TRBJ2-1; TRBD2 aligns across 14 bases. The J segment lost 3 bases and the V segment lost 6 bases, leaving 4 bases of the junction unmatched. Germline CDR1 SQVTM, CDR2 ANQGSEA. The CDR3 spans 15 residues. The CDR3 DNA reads TGCAGCGTGCCGGGACTAGCGGGGGTCTACAATGAGCAGTTCTTC. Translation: CSVPGLAGVYNEQFF.

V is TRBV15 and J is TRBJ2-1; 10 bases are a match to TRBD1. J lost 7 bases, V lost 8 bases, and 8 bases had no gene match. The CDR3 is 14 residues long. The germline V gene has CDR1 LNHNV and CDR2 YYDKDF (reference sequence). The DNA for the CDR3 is TGTGCCACCTCCCCCGGGACAGGGGATAATGAGCAGTTCTTC. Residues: CATSPGTGDNEQFF.

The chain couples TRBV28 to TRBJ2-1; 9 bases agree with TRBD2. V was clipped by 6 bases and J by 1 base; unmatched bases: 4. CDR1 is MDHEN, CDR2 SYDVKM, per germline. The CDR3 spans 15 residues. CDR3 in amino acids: CASRPSGRSYNEQFF. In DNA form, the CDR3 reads TGTGCCAGCAGGCCAAGCGGGAGGTCCTACAATGAGCAGTTCTTC.

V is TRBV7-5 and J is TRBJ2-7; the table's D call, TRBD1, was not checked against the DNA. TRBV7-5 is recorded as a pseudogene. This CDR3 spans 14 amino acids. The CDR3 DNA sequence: TGTGCCAGCAGTCGACAGGCAAGAGACGGTGAGCAGTACTTC. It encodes CASSRQARDGEQYF.

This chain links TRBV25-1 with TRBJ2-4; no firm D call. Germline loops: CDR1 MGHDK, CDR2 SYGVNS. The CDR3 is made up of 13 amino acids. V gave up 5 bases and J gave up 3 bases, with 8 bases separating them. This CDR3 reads CASSRADKNIQYF. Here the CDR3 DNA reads TGTGCCAGCAGTCGGGCAGACAAAAACATTCAGTACTTC. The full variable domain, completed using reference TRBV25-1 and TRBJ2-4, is EADIYQTPRYLVIGTGKKITLECSQTMGHDKMYWYQQDPGMELHLIHYSYGVNSTEKGDLSSESTVSRIRTEHFPLTLESARPSHTSQYLCASSRADKNIQYFGAGTRLSVL.

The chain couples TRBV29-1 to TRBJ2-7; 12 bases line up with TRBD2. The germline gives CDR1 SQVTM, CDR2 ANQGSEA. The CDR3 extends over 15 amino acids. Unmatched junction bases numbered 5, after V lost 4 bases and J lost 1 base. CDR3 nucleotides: TGCAGCGTTGTTTTGACTAGCGGGAGATCCTACGAGCAGTACTTC. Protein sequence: CSVVLTSGRSYEQYF.

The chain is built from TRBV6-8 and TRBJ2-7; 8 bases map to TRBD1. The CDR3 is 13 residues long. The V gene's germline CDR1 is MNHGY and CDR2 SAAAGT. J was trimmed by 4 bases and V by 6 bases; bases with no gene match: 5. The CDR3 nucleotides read TGTGCCAGCAGGTTACAGGGGGGATACGAGCAGTACTTC. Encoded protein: CASRLQGGYEQYF.

Here the CDR3 reads CASSGGAMNTEAFF. CDR3 sequence (DNA): TGTGCCAGCAGCGGGGGGGCGATGAACACTGAAGCTTTCTTT. The V gene is TRBV6-8, the J gene TRBJ1-1, with D tentatively TRBD1 (6 bases). CDR1 is MNHGY, CDR2 SAAAGT, per germline. CDR3 length: 14 amino acids. Trimming pared 6 bases from V and 0 bases from J, leaving 11 bases between.

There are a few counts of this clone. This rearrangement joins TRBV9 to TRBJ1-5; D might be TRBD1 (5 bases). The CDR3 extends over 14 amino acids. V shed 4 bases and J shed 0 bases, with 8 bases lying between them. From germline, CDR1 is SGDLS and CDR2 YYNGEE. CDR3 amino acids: CASSRGGSNQPQHF. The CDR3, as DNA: TGTGCCAGCAGCAGGGGTGGTAGCAATCAGCCCCAGCATTTT.

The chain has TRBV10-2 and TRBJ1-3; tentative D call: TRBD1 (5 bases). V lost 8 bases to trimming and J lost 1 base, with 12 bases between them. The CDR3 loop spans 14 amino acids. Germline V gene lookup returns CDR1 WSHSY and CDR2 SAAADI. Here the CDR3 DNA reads TGCGCCAGCTGTCCCGCAGGGTCTGGAAACACCATATATTTT. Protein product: CASCPAGSGNTIYF.

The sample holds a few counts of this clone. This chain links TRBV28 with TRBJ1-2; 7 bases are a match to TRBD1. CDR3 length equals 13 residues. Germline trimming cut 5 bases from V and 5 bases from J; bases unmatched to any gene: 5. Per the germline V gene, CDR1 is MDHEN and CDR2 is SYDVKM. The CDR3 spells CASSVNRGYGYTF. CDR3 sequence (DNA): TGTGCCAGCAGTGTGAACAGGGGATATGGCTACACCTTC.